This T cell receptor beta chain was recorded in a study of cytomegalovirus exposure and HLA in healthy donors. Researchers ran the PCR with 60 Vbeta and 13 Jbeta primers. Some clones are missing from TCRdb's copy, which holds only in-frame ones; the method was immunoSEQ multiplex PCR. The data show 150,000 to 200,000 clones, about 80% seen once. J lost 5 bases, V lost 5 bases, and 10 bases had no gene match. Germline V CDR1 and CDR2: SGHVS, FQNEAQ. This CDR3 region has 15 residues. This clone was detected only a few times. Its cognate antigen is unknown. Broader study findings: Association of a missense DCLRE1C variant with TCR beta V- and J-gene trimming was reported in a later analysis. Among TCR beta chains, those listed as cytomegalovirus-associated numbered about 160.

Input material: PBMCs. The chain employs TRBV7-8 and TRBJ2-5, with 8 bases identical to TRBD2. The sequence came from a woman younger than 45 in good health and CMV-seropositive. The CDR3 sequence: CASSLRTSSRETQYF. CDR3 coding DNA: TGTGCCAGCAGCCTCCGGACTAGCAGCAGGGAGACCCAGTACTTC. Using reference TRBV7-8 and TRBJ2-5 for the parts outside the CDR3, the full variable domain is GAGVSQSPRYKVAKRGQDVALRCDPISGHVSLFWYQQALGQGPEFLTYFQNEAQLDKSGLPSDRFFAERPEGSVSTLKIQRTQQEDSAVYLCASSLRTSSRETQYFGPGTRLLVL.